These 14 T cell receptor beta chains originate from one sample sequenced in a study of blood T cells in healthy people across ages. A second PCR, run for roughly 7 to 11 cycles, used a sample-barcoded 5' primer plus a J-beta primer mix. TCRdb passed the 5' RACE reads through MiXCR, listing each CDR3 protein once. The sample has under 2,000,000 distinct CDR3 sequences, around half seen once. Specimen: blood. Receptors were obtained from a woman between 35 and 50 years old in good health.

The rearrangement uses TRBV9 and TRBJ2-5; D remains ambiguous. CDR3 length: 13 residues. Trimming removed 0 bases from V and 11 bases from J, with 14 bases in between. In germline, CDR1 is SGDLS, CDR2 YYNGEE. The CDR3 loop is CASSVATSPKQYF. In DNA form, the CDR3 reads TGTGCCAGCAGCGTAGCTACAAGCCCCAAGCAGTACTTC.

The table lists this clonotype with a few counts. DNA of the CDR3: TGTGCCAGCAGCTCCCGCGTTGGAAGCGGGAGTTCCTACAATGAGCAGTTCTTC. Translation gives CASSSRVGSGSSYNEQFF. The chain combines TRBV7-2 with TRBJ2-1, with 8 bases aligning to TRBD2. The CDR3 contains 18 residues. V shed 4 bases and J 1 base; nucleotides not matched to a gene: 12. CDR1 and CDR2 from the germline V gene are SGHTA and FQGNSA.

The chain combines TRBV25-1 with TRBJ1-1; D gene uncertain. V dropped 2 bases and J dropped 2 bases, with 15 bases sitting between them. This CDR3 spans 16 amino acids. From germline, CDR1 is MGHDK and CDR2 SYGVNS. The CDR3 protein is CASSEGETRFNTEAFF. The CDR3 nucleotides read TGTGCCAGCAGTGAAGGAGAGACAAGATTTAACACTGAAGCTTTCTTT.

The chain recombines TRBV10-3 with TRBJ2-3; D call uncertain. The CDR3 runs to 14 residues. Germline CDR1 and CDR2: ENHRY and SYGVKD. Trimming removed 1 base from V and 4 bases from J, with 9 bases in between. CDR3 sequence (DNA): TGTGCCATCAGTGAGTTGAGTGCTTCAGATACGCAGTATTTT. Translating gives CAISELSASDTQYF.

The CDR3 here is CASSQDMQRLSTDTQYF. In DNA, the CDR3 is TGCGCCAGCAGCCAAGATATGCAGCGGCTGAGCACAGATACGCAGTATTTT. The chain links TRBV4-3 to TRBJ2-3, with D maybe TRBD2 (5 bases). V was pared by 0 bases and J by 0 bases, with 13 bases between. In germline, CDR1 is LGHNA, CDR2 YSLEER. The CDR3 extends over 17 amino acids.

The chain employs TRBV12-3 or TRBV12-4 and TRBJ2-7, with 7 bases matching TRBD1. This CDR3 is 14 amino acids long. Trimming removed 5 bases from V and 7 bases from J; junction bases left unmatched: 11. CDR3 sequence: CASSLETGANEQYF. CDR3 nucleotide sequence: TGTGCCAGCAGTCTCGAAACAGGGGCCAATGAGCAGTACTTC.

This clonotype was seen more than once but under ten times. The chain employs TRBV7-2 and TRBJ1-2; D is ambiguous. Germline loops: CDR1 SGHTA, CDR2 FQGNSA. V lost 2 bases to trimming and J lost 4 bases, with 11 bases between them. This CDR3 is 14 amino acids long. CDR3 amino acids: CASSLQVSGYGYTF. The CDR3 DNA follows: TGTGCCAGCAGCTTACAGGTTTCGGGCTATGGCTACACCTTC.

The chain uses TRBV29-1 and TRBJ2-7; D perhaps matches TRBD1 (5 bases). The ends were cut back, 6 bases at V and 1 base at J, with 13 bases in the middle. This CDR3 region has 13 residues. Germline CDR1 and CDR2: SQVTM and ANQGSEA. This CDR3 reads CSVVQDLSYEQYF. The CDR3 nucleotides are TGCAGCGTGGTACAGGATCTTTCCTACGAGCAGTACTTC.

This clonotype occurred once. The J gene is TRBJ2-1, the V gene TRBV5-6; 10 nucleotides line up with TRBD2. The V gene end was trimmed by 0 bases and the J gene end by 6 bases; junction bases not matched to a gene: 6. The CDR3 runs to 16 residues. Germline V lookup: CDR1 SGHDT, CDR2 YYEEEE. In DNA form, the CDR3 reads TGTGCCAGCAGCTTGGAGGTTCTAGCGGGGGTCAATGAGCAGTTCTTC. Translated: CASSLEVLAGVNEQFF.

This chain links TRBV11-3 with TRBJ2-5; possible D gene TRBD2, 5 bases. Near its end, the DNA agrees better with TRBJ2-7, so the J call may be wrong. The CDR3 totals 15 residues. Germline V CDR1 and CDR2: SGHNT, YENEEA. CDR3 DNA sequence: TGTGCCAGCAGCTTAGATTTGAGGGACTCCTACGAGCAGTACTTC. Translating gives CASSLDLRDSYEQYF.

This rearrangement joins TRBV7-2 to TRBJ1-4, with D perhaps TRBD1 (5 bases). Trimming removed 2 bases from V and 8 bases from J, with 9 bases in between. Per germline, CDR1 SGHTA and CDR2 FQGNSA. The CDR3 extends over 13 amino acids. The CDR3 here is CASSLQGREKLFF. Written as DNA, the CDR3 is TGTGCCAGCAGCTTACAGGGACGAGAAAAACTGTTTTTT.

This clonotype appeared a few times. This chain links TRBV5-1 with TRBJ2-5, with D tentatively TRBD1 or TRBD2 (5 bases each). CDR3 length: 14 amino acids. Trimming stripped 3 bases from V and 2 bases from J, with 11 bases between. The germline CDR1 and CDR2 sequences are SGHRS and YFSETQ. CDR3 in amino acids: CASSSVGAQETQYF. CDR3 DNA: TGCGCCAGCAGCTCGGTCGGGGCACAAGAGACCCAGTACTTC.

The V and J genes are TRBV11-3 and TRBJ1-2, with 8 bases matching TRBD1. Losses at the gene ends were 2 bases for V and 1 base for J; bases not matched to a gene: 6. This CDR3 is built from 16 residues. The germline gives CDR1 SGHNT, CDR2 YENEEA. CDR3 loop: CASSLRTGKYNYGYTF. CDR3 DNA: TGTGCCAGCAGCTTAAGGACAGGGAAGTATAACTATGGCTACACCTTC.

The chain combines TRBV25-1 with TRBJ1-5, with a weak D call TRBD1 (5 bases). Germline V gives CDR1 MGHDK, CDR2 SYGVNS. V lost 1 base and J 5 bases, leaving 12 bases between the germline ends. CDR3 length: 15 residues. The CDR3 loop reads CASSESERGHQPQHF. For the CDR3, the DNA is TGTGCCAGCAGTGAATCGGAAAGGGGTCATCAGCCCCAGCATTTT. Full variable domain (outside the CDR3, taken from reference TRBV25-1 and TRBJ1-5): EADIYQTPRYLVIGTGKKITLECSQTMGHDKMYWYQQDPGMELHLIHYSYGVNSTEKGDLSSESTVSRIRTEHFPLTLESARPSHTSQYLCASSESERGHQPQHFGDGTRLSIL.